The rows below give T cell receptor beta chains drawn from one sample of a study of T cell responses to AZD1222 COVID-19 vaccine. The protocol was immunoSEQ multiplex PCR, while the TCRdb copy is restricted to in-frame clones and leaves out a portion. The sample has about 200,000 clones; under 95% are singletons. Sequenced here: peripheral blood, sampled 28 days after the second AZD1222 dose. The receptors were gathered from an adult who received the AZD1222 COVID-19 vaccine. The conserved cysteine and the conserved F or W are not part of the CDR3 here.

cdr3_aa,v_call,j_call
ASMGTAGINYGYT,TRBV19,TRBJ1-2
ASTLDGFSYGYT,TRBV5-1,TRBJ1-2
ASSYVSVWVTDGYT,TRBV6-2/TRBV6-3,TRBJ1-2
ASSQGTEQY,TRBV6-5,TRBJ2-7
ASSQVISRSAISNTGELF,TRBV4-3,TRBJ2-2
ASNYRGGNTIY,TRBV7-2,TRBJ1-3
ASSLGPGAYGYT,TRBV7-9,TRBJ1-2
ASSLAVGPEQF,TRBV7-9,TRBJ2-1
ASPGTGGFTEAF,TRBV6-5,TRBJ1-1
ASSPGDKGADYGYT,TRBV18,TRBJ1-2
ASGEPPSTDTQY,TRBV9,TRBJ2-3
ASYNEGVNNEQF,TRBV7-9,TRBJ2-1
ASSESLALRVYGYT,TRBV6-1,TRBJ1-2
ASRFVAGKETQY,TRBV2,TRBJ2-5
SVENRGENTEAF,TRBV29-1,TRBJ1-1
ASSVDVGGTEAF,TRBV9,TRBJ1-1
ASSDQGQGQETQY,TRBV6-1,TRBJ2-5
ASNRDRVNQPQH,TRBV28,TRBJ1-5
ASSDQGTNSPLH,TRBV7-2,TRBJ1-6
ASSSGDNQPQH,TRBV18,TRBJ1-5
ASSWAGLGGSGNTIY,TRBV7-2,TRBJ1-3
ATTTGPLH,TRBV24-1,TRBJ1-6
ASSLDTGAGGYT,TRBV5-5,TRBJ1-2
ASSQASDRGTYEQY,TRBV4-1,TRBJ2-7
ASSYGGASGEYGYT,TRBV6-2/TRBV6-3,TRBJ1-2
ASSLAPGRGRNEQF,TRBV28,TRBJ2-1
ASSFASYRGGKLF,TRBV5-6,TRBJ1-4
ASSKSPVGNTEAF,TRBV21-1,TRBJ1-1
ASSLSVAEQF,TRBV12-3/TRBV12-4,TRBJ2-1
ASSQGTGSTEAF,TRBV3-1/TRBV3-2,TRBJ1-1
ATSLGGAHGNTIY,TRBV6-5,TRBJ1-3
ASSPPAGQRTEAF,TRBV18,TRBJ1-1
ASSSIRDLSNQPQH,TRBV6-5,TRBJ1-5
ASSLEGGGWTDTQY,TRBV5-4,TRBJ2-3
ASSSGPIQGPNSPLH,TRBV5-1,TRBJ1-6
ASSVGPEPGQPQH,TRBV9,TRBJ1-5
ASSESTGAGGSDTQY,TRBV10-2,TRBJ2-3
ASSPQAEGAYNEQF,TRBV4-2,TRBJ2-1
ASSLTGEGTEAF,TRBV7-2,TRBJ1-1
ASGRGPGNTIY,TRBV6-5,TRBJ1-3
ASSPLSGIYNEQF,TRBV6-5,TRBJ2-1
ASRHQGVPDTQY,TRBV7-2,TRBJ2-3
ASSPVTGGSLYEQY,TRBV28,TRBJ2-7
ASSVGVGETQY,TRBV9,TRBJ2-5
AISESTGANTEAF,TRBV10-3,TRBJ1-1
ASRPRGQGSNQPQH,TRBV2,TRBJ1-5
AVRHRPGTDTQY,TRBV6-5,TRBJ2-3
ASGKDRPFSGNTIY,TRBV12-5,TRBJ1-3
ASSRGQGGQPQH,TRBV11-2,TRBJ1-5
ASSLERDRLTDTQY,TRBV5-6,TRBJ2-3
ASSDATGIYEQY,TRBV6-1,TRBJ2-7
ASSLTPEQPQH,TRBV27,TRBJ1-5
AISAGQPNTEAF,TRBV10-3,TRBJ1-1
AWSLRGLPYGYT,TRBV30,TRBJ1-2
ASSSPGQPQH,TRBV6-5,TRBJ1-5
ASSLVGGDTEAF,TRBV7-8,TRBJ1-1
ASSLAGTTNEKLF,TRBV28,TRBJ1-4
SVASGTGSGNTIY,TRBV29-1,TRBJ1-3
ASSPQGAGSYGYT,TRBV6-5,TRBJ1-2
ASGERGLNSPLH,TRBV2,TRBJ1-6